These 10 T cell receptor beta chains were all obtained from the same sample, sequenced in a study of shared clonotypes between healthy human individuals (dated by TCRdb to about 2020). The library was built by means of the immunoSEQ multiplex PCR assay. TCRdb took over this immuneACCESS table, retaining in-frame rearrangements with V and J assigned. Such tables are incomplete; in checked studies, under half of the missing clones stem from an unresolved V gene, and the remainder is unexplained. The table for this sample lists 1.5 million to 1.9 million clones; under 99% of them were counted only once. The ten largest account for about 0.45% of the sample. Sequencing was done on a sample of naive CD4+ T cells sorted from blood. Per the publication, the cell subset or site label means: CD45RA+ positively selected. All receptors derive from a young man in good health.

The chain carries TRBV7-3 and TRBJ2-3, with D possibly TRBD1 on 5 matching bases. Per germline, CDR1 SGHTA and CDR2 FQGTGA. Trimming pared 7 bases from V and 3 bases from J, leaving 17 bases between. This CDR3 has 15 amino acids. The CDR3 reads CASTVGPGRTDTQYF. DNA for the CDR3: TGTGCCAGCACAGTCGGGCCAGGGCGGACAGATACGCAGTATTTT.

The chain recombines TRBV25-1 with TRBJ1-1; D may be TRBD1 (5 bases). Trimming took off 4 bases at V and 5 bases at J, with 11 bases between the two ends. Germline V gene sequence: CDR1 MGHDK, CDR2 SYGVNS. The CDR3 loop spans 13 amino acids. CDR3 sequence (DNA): TGTGCCAGCAGTGTTGACAGAAGGACTGAAGCTTTCTTT. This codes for CASSVDRRTEAFF.

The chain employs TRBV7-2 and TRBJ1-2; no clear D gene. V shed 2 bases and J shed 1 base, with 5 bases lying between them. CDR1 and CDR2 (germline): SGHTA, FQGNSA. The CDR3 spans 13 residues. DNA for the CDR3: TGTGCCAGCAGCTTACAACTTAACTATGGCTACACCTTC. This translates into CASSLQLNYGYTF.

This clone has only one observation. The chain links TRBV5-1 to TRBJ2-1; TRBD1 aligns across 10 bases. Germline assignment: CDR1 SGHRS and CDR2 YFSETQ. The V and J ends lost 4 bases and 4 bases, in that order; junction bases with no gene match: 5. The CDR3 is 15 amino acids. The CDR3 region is CASSTEGQGYNEQFF. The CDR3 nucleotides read TGCGCCAGCAGCACGGAGGGACAGGGGTACAATGAGCAGTTCTTC.

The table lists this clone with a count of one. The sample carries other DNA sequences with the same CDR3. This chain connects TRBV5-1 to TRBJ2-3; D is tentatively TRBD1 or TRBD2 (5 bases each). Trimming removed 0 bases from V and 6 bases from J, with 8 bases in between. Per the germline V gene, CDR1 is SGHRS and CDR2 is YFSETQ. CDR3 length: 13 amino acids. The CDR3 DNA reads TGCGCCAGCAGCTTGGAGGGGACGGATACGCAGTATTTT. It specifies CASSLEGTDTQYF.

DNA for the CDR3: TGTGCCAGCAGCTTTGGCGGGAGGGCCACAGAGCAGTTCTTC. Its translation is CASSFGGRATEQFF. The chain uses TRBV7-2 and TRBJ2-1; 9 bases line up with TRBD2. This CDR3 comprises 14 residues. After removal of 3 bases from V and 10 bases from J, the junction contained 7 bases not matched to a gene. Germline CDR1 SGHTA, CDR2 FQGNSA. The whole variable domain, filled in from reference TRBV7-2 and TRBJ2-1, reads GAGVSQSPSNKVTEKGKDVELRCDPISGHTALYWYRQSLGQGLEFLIYFQGNSAPDKSGLPSDRFSAERTGGSVSTLTIQRTQQEDSAVYLCASSFGGRATEQFFGPGTRLTVL.

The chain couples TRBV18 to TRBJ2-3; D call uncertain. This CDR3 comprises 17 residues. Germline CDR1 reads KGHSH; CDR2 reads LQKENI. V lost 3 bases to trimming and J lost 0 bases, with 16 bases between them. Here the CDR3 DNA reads TGTGCCAGCTCACCTCTACACTTTGGCAGGAGCACAGATACGCAGTATTTT. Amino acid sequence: CASSPLHFGRSTDTQYF.

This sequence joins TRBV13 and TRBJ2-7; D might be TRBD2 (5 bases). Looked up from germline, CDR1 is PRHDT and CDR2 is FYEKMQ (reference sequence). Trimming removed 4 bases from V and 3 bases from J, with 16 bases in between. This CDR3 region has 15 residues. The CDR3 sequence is CASSSWTDSHYEQYF. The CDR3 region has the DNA TGTGCCAGCAGCTCTTGGACGGACTCCCACTACGAGCAGTACTTC.

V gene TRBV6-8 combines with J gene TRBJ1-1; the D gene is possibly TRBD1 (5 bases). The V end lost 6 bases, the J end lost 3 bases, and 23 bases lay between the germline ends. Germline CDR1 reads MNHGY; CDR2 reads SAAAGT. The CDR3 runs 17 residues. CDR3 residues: CASSQIPTVGLYTEAFF. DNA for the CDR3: TGTGCCAGCAGCCAGATCCCGACAGTAGGTTTGTACACTGAAGCTTTCTTT.

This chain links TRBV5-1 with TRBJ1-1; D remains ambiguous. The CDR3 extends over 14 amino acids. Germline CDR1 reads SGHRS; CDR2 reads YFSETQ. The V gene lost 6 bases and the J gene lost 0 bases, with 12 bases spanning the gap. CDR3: CASTAFSMNTEAFF. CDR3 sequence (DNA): TGCGCCAGCACGGCCTTCTCAATGAACACTGAAGCTTTCTTT.